A selection of T cell receptor beta chains follows, all from one sample in a study of cytomegalovirus exposure and HLA in healthy donors. Method: immunoSEQ multiplex PCR; TCRdb's copy keeps in-frame clones and lacks some. Of 90,000 to 150,000 clones detected, roughly four fifths appear once; the ten largest clones hold 1.5% to 2%. Input material: PBMCs. The receptor set was obtained from a man between 35 and 55 years old in good health and CMV-seronegative. CDR3s include the opening cysteine and the closing phenylalanine or tryptophan. Each record gives: CDR3 protein, CDR3 DNA, D gene, J gene, V gene, clone size. The D gene is left open where the match is weak. Some rows have no size entry. The others give once, few or many, or a class for an expanded clone.

CASTFTFQETQYF | TGTGCCAGCACTTTTACTTTCCAAGAGACCCAGTACTTC | - | TRBJ2-5 | TRBV7-2 | -
CATSRDGGASYNEQFF | TGTGCCACCAGCAGAGATGGAGGGGCCTCCTACAATGAGCAGTTCTTC | - | TRBJ2-1 | TRBV15 | -
CASSQDGDSGANVLTF | TGCGCCAGCAGCCAAGATGGGGACTCCGGGGCCAACGTCCTGACTTTC | - | TRBJ2-6 | TRBV4-3 | -
CASSTDREGEAFF | TGTGCCAGCAGCACGGACAGGGAAGGTGAAGCTTTCTTT | TRBD1 | TRBJ1-1 | TRBV9 | -
CASSYSRALKLGYEQYF | TGTGCCAGCAGCTATTCGCGGGCCCTCAAGTTGGGATACGAGCAGTACTTC | - | TRBJ2-7 | TRBV7-2 | -
CAWSGLLAYTQYF | TGTGCCTGGAGTGGCCTCTTAGCGTATACGCAGTATTTT | - | TRBJ2-3 | TRBV30 | few
CASSHPLGTDSGNTIYF | TGTGCCAGCAGCCATCCTCTTGGGACAGACTCTGGAAACACCATATATTTT | TRBD1 | TRBJ1-3 | TRBV4-2 | -
CASSLAAGGLNTGELFF | TGTGCCAGCAGCTTGGCCGCCGGGGGACTTAACACCGGGGAGCTGTTTTTT | - | TRBJ2-2 | TRBV5-4 | -
CASSTSGALYEQFF | TGCGCCAGCAGCACTAGCGGGGCCCTCTATGAGCAGTTCTTC | TRBD2 | TRBJ2-1 | TRBV10-1 | -
CASSPRLAGATYEQYF | TGTGCCAGCAGCCCCCGACTAGCGGGAGCCACCTACGAGCAGTACTTC | TRBD2 | TRBJ2-7 | TRBV5-6 | -
CASSPRPSGGVAQYF | TGTGCCAGCAGTCCGCGACCTTCGGGGGGGGTGGCCCAGTACTTC | TRBD2 | TRBJ2-5 | TRBV6-5 | -
CASSYVGGEGEQYF | TGTGCCAGCAGTTACGTCGGGGGGGAGGGCGAGCAGTACTTC | TRBD2 | TRBJ2-7 | TRBV6-5 | -
CAIRTATYEQYF | TGTGCCATCAGGACAGCTACCTACGAGCAGTACTTC | - | TRBJ2-7 | TRBV10-3 | few
CATDNYGYTF | TGTGCCACAGATAACTATGGCTACACCTTC | - | TRBJ1-2 | TRBV2 | -
CASSDFGLAGGLYNEQFF | TGTGCCAGCAGTGATTTTGGTCTAGCGGGGGGCTTGTACAATGAGCAGTTCTTC | TRBD2 | TRBJ2-1 | TRBV2 | once
CASKANTDTQYF | TGCGCCAGCAAAGCGAACACAGATACGCAGTATTTT | - | TRBJ2-3 | TRBV5-1 | once
CASSLDPGMNTEAFF | TGCGCCAGCAGCTTGGATCCGGGGATGAACACTGAAGCTTTCTTT | - | TRBJ1-1 | TRBV5-1 | -
CASKPNPLQGSYEQYF | TGTGCCAGCAAACCAAACCCGCTACAGGGCTCCTACGAGCAGTACTTC | - | TRBJ2-7 | TRBV28 | -
CASSAQAAQPAEQYF | TGTGCCAGCAGTGCCCAAGCGGCCCAACCAGCCGAGCAGTACTTC | - | TRBJ2-7 | TRBV6-4 | -
CSVEGPGALYEQYF | TGCAGCGTTGAAGGGCCGGGTGCCCTTTACGAGCAGTACTTC | - | TRBJ2-7 | TRBV29-1 | -
CATSEGGTGNTIYF | TGTGCCACCAGCGAGGGGGGGACTGGAAACACCATATATTTT | - | TRBJ1-3 | TRBV15 | -
CASSQIYSNQPQHF | TGTGCCAGCAGTCAAATCTATAGCAATCAGCCCCAGCATTTT | - | TRBJ1-5 | TRBV6-5 | -
CASSLAGRQETQYF | TGTGCCAGCAGCTTAGCTGGGAGGCAAGAGACCCAGTACTTC | - | TRBJ2-5 | TRBV7-2 | -
CASSPAGLGAGELFF | TGTGCTAGCAGCCCGGCGGGACTGGGCGCCGGGGAACTGTTTTTT | - | TRBJ1-4 | TRBV7-7 | -
CSVRDREGYTF | TGCAGCGTGAGGGACAGGGAGGGCTACACCTTC | TRBD1 | TRBJ1-2 | TRBV29-1 | -
CAISEPTRTTGTEAFF | TGTGCCATCAGTGAGCCGACCAGAACTACAGGCACTGAAGCTTTCTTT | - | TRBJ1-1 | TRBV10-3 | -
CASSHGTAIAKNSQYF | TGTGCCAGCAGCCACGGGACAGCCATAGCCAAAAACAGTCAGTACTTC | TRBD1 | TRBJ2-4 | TRBV5-4 | -
CAISGDRGFRTEAFF | TGTGCCATCAGTGGGGACAGGGGGTTTCGAACTGAAGCTTTCTTT | TRBD1 | TRBJ1-1 | TRBV10-3 | once
CAISGSGTYNEQFF | TGTGCCATCAGTGGTAGCGGGACCTACAATGAGCAGTTCTTC | TRBD2 | TRBJ2-1 | TRBV10-3 | -
CASSAWGGAGEAFF | TGTGCCAGCAGCGCCTGGGGGGGGGCTGGTGAAGCTTTCTTT | - | TRBJ1-1 | TRBV2 | few
CASSVGQERGYTF | TGTGCCAGCAGCGTAGGACAGGAACGTGGCTACACCTTC | - | TRBJ1-2 | TRBV9 | -
CASSDASGGPYEQYF | TGCGCCAGCAGTGACGCTAGCGGGGGACCCTACGAGCAGTACTTC | TRBD2 | TRBJ2-7 | TRBV10-2 | once
CASSQSDREAFF | TGTGCCAGCAGCCAAAGTGACAGGGAAGCTTTCTTT | - | TRBJ1-1 | TRBV7-9 | -
CASSLEGLAQEQYF | TGTGCCAGCAGTTTAGAAGGACTAGCTCAAGAGCAGTACTTC | TRBD2 | TRBJ2-7 | TRBV28 | -
CASSKKGFGAGNIQYF | - | - | TRBJ2-4 | TRBV21-1 | -
CASSYFRGSTEAFF | TGTGCCAGCAGTTACTTTCGGGGGAGCACTGAAGCTTTCTTT | - | TRBJ1-1 | TRBV6-5 | -
CASSGTGEPYEQYF | TGTGCCAGTTCCGGGACAGGGGAGCCCTACGAGCAGTACTTC | TRBD1 | TRBJ2-7 | TRBV6-6 | -
CAIVGGPNTEAFF | TGTGCCATCGTGGGAGGGCCGAACACTGAAGCTTTCTTT | - | TRBJ1-1 | TRBV10-3 | -
CASSPSGRQTDTQYF | TGTGCCAGCAGCCCCTCCGGTAGACAGACAGATACGCAGTATTTT | - | TRBJ2-3 | TRBV7-8 | -